A selection of T cell receptor beta chains follows, all from one sample in a study of cytomegalovirus exposure and HLA in healthy donors. Profiling relied on immunoSEQ multiplex PCR, and the TCRdb table lists in-frame clones only, not all of them. The sample carries 100,000 to 150,000 clones, 80% recorded once. Sequenced sample: PBMCs. These receptors all come from a female donor in good health and CMV-seronegative. Each CDR3 is given with its conserved first and last residue. The order of the fields is clone size, V gene, J gene, D gene, CDR3 DNA, CDR3 protein. The D gene is left open where the match is weak. Some rows have no size entry. The others give once, few or many, or a class for an expanded clone.

size: NA; V: TRBV5-1; J: TRBJ2-1; D: NA; DNA: TGCGCCAGCAGGGAGTACCTAGAGAATGAGCAGTTCTTC; CDR3: CASREYLENEQFF
size: NA; V: TRBV19; J: TRBJ2-2; D: TRBD1; DNA: TGTGCCAGTAGTAAGACAGGGCAGCCGAGTACCGGGGAGCTGTTTTTT; CDR3: CASSKTGQPSTGELFF
size: few; V: TRBV28; J: TRBJ2-5; D: NA; DNA: TGTGCCAGCGTCGCCCCTCCGGGGACCCAGTACTTC; CDR3: CASVAPPGTQYF
size: NA; V: TRBV10-3; J: TRBJ2-7; D: TRBD1; DNA: TGTGCCATCAGTGACACAGGGGGAATTTACTACGAGCAGTACTTC; CDR3: CAISDTGGIYYEQYF
size: NA; V: TRBV11-2; J: TRBJ2-2; D: NA; DNA: TGTGCCAGCAGCTTAGAGAGTCGGGGTAGCGGGGAGCTGTTTTTT; CDR3: CASSLESRGSGELFF
size: NA; V: TRBV25-1; J: TRBJ2-7; D: TRBD1; DNA: TGTGCCAGCAGTGTTCCAGGGGGACCCTACGAGCAGTACTTC; CDR3: CASSVPGGPYEQYF
size: NA; V: TRBV7-9; J: TRBJ1-2; D: TRBD1; DNA: TGTGCCAGCAGCAAAACAGGGGCGGGTTATGGCTACACCTTC; CDR3: CASSKTGAGYGYTF
size: NA; V: TRBV19; J: TRBJ1-5; D: TRBD1; DNA: TGTGCCAGTAGGACTCCGGGACAGCGTCAGCCCCAGCATTTT; CDR3: CASRTPGQRQPQHF
size: NA; V: TRBV7-9; J: TRBJ2-5; D: TRBD2; DNA: TGTTCCAGCAGCTTAGTGACAGCGGGGGGCATCTCGAGAGAGACCCAGTACTTC; CDR3: CSSSLVTAGGISRETQYF
size: NA; V: TRBV18; J: TRBJ2-2; D: NA; DNA: TGTGCCAGCTCACCAAGTCTCTTAGGGGACACCGGGGAGCTGTTTTTT; CDR3: CASSPSLLGDTGELFF
size: NA; V: TRBV6-5; J: TRBJ1-4; D: NA; DNA: TGTGCCAGCAGTCCTATGACTCGGGGAAAACTGTTTTTT; CDR3: CASSPMTRGKLFF
size: few; V: TRBV6-1; J: TRBJ2-6; D: TRBD1; DNA: TGTGCCAACAGGGGTGACTCTGGGGCCAACGGCCTGACTTTC; CDR3: CANRGDSGANGLTF
size: few; V: TRBV5-6; J: TRBJ2-7; D: NA; DNA: TGTGCCAGCAGTCGTAACTACGAGCAGTACTTC; CDR3: CASSRNYEQYF
size: NA; V: TRBV5-6; J: TRBJ2-6; D: TRBD1; DNA: TGTGCCAGCAGGACCGGGACAGGCATCTCTGGGGCCAACGTCCTGACTTTC; CDR3: CASRTGTGISGANVLTF
size: NA; V: TRBV9; J: TRBJ2-1; D: NA; DNA: TGTGCCAGCAGCGTCCCAGGCCCCGGGGATGAGCAGTTCTTC; CDR3: CASSVPGPGDEQFF
size: NA; V: TRBV2; J: TRBJ1-5; D: NA; DNA: TGTGCCAGCAGCCTAGGGGGTCGTAATCAGCCCCAGCATTTT; CDR3: CASSLGGRNQPQHF
size: NA; V: TRBV10-1; J: TRBJ2-3; D: TRBD1; DNA: TGCGCCAGCAGTGGGGGGACAGGGGACCCTTCTAGCACAGATACGCAGTATTTT; CDR3: CASSGGTGDPSSTDTQYF
size: NA; V: TRBV5-4; J: TRBJ2-3; D: TRBD2; DNA: TGTGCCAGCAGCTCTGAGCGGGGGGGCTCAAATACGCAGTATTTT; CDR3: CASSSERGGSNTQYF
size: NA; V: TRBV5-1; J: TRBJ1-1; D: TRBD1; DNA: TGCGCCAGCAGCTGGACAGGGCTGGACACTGAAGCTTTCTTT; CDR3: CASSWTGLDTEAFF
size: NA; V: TRBV5-4; J: TRBJ2-5; D: TRBD2; DNA: TGTGCCAGCAGTGGACTAGCGGGGTCCATCGAGACCCAGTACTTC; CDR3: CASSGLAGSIETQYF
size: NA; V: TRBV6-5; J: TRBJ1-5; D: NA; DNA: TGTGCCAGCAGAGCTGACAGGAGTGATCAGCCCCAGCATTTT; CDR3: CASRADRSDQPQHF
size: few; V: TRBV19; J: TRBJ1-1; D: TRBD1; DNA: TGTGCCAGTAGTACCGACAGGGGGTCCACTGAAGCTTTCTTT; CDR3: CASSTDRGSTEAFF
size: NA; V: TRBV19; J: TRBJ2-1; D: NA; DNA: TGTGCCAGTAGTATAGGGCAGGTCAATGAGCAGTTCTTC; CDR3: CASSIGQVNEQFF
size: once; V: TRBV6-1; J: TRBJ2-3; D: TRBD2; DNA: TGTGCCAGCAGTGAAGGAACGGGGAGGGCAGATACGCAGTATTTT; CDR3: CASSEGTGRADTQYF
size: NA; V: TRBV7-9; J: TRBJ1-1; D: TRBD1; DNA: TGTGCCAGCAGCCCAGGGGGCAGTGAAGCTTTCTTT; CDR3: CASSPGGSEAFF
size: NA; V: TRBV2; J: TRBJ2-1; D: TRBD2; DNA: TGTGCCAGCAGTGAAGAGGGCGGGAGCTCCTACAATGAGCAGTTCTTC; CDR3: CASSEEGGSSYNEQFF
size: once; V: TRBV7-8; J: TRBJ2-2; D: NA; DNA: TGTGCCAGCAGCTTAGTTCAGGGTCTCGCCGGGGAGCTGTTTTTT; CDR3: CASSLVQGLAGELFF
size: NA; V: TRBV28; J: TRBJ2-7; D: NA; DNA: TGTGCCAGCGTACAGGGTAGTCCTCCCTACGAGCAGTACTTC; CDR3: CASVQGSPPYEQYF
size: NA; V: TRBV10-2; J: TRBJ2-5; D: NA; DNA: TGCGCCAGCAGTGCAGACTTTAAAGAGACCCAGTACTTC; CDR3: CASSADFKETQYF
size: NA; V: TRBV5-1; J: TRBJ1-1; D: NA; DNA: TGCGCCAGCAGCGCAACAGGGCTAGAGACTGAAGCTTTCTTT; CDR3: CASSATGLETEAFF
size: NA; V: TRBV7-9; J: TRBJ2-3; D: NA; DNA: TGTGCCAGCAGCTTACCGGTAGGGGGTAGAAGCACAGATACGCAGTATTTT; CDR3: CASSLPVGGRSTDTQYF
size: once; V: TRBV11-2; J: TRBJ2-7; D: TRBD2; DNA: TGTGCCAGCAGCGGGCGATCGACTAGCGGGAGCGACGAGCAGTACTTC; CDR3: CASSGRSTSGSDEQYF